The 30 T cell receptor beta chains presented below share a single source sample, sequenced in a study of blood T cell repertoires in COVID-19 (dated by TCRdb to 2020 to 2021). The protocol used for the library was the immunoSEQ multiplex PCR assay. The table comes from immuneACCESS by way of TCRdb, which keeps in-frame sequences with V and J called. Part of the clones is missing from these tables; in studies checked, under half for an unresolved V gene and the rest for unknown reasons. The sample has roughly 70,000 clones on record, over 80% of them singletons. Over 6.5% of the sample is taken by the ten largest. The sample consisted of peripheral blood. All receptors derive from a woman older than 75 with active COVID-19.

This clone was recorded only once. V gene TRBV5-6 combines with J gene TRBJ2-2; 8 bases are a match to TRBD2. CDR1 and CDR2 (germline): SGHDT, YYEEEE. The V segment lost 4 bases and the J segment 0 bases; nucleotides outside the gene matches: 2. CDR3 length: 15 residues. Here the CDR3 reads CASSVGLANTGELFF. CDR3 in DNA: TGTGCCAGCAGCGTGGGACTAGCGAACACCGGGGAGCTGTTTTTT. The full variable domain, rest sourced from reference TRBV5-6 and TRBJ2-2, is DAGVTQSPTHLIKTRGQQVTLRCSPKSGHDTVSWYQQALGQGPQFIFQYYEEEERQRGNFPDRFSGHQFPNYSSELNVNALLLGDSALYLCASSVGLANTGELFFGEGSRLTVL.

The chain links TRBV18 to TRBJ2-1; 12 positions match TRBD2. The trim removed 0 bases at V and 15 bases at J, leaving 12 bases unmatched. Germline CDR1 and CDR2: KGHSH and LQKENI. The CDR3 runs to 16 residues. The CDR3 sequence: CASSPPGTSGSTLPFF. The CDR3, as DNA: TGTGCCAGCTCACCACCGGGGACTAGCGGGTCCACCCTGCCGTTCTTC.

This chain uses TRBV10-3 with TRBJ2-5; TRBD2 agrees at 10 bases. Trimming cost V 2 bases and J 1 base; bases outside gene matches: 4. The CDR3 is 16 residues long. The germline V gene has CDR1 ENHRY and CDR2 SYGVKD. CDR3 loop: CAISEGSSGGQETQYF. CDR3 nucleotide sequence: TGTGCCATCAGTGAGGGGTCTAGCGGGGGCCAAGAGACCCAGTACTTC.

The chain combines TRBV27 with TRBJ1-2, with TRBD1 matching 7 bases. Germline values: CDR1 MNHEY, CDR2 SMNVEV (reference sequence). V shed 6 bases and J 3 bases; nucleotides not matched to a gene: 10. CDR3 length: 15 amino acids. CDR3 protein: CASRATGVIHYGYTF. For the CDR3, the DNA is TGTGCCAGCAGGGCTACAGGGGTAATTCACTATGGCTACACCTTC.

V and J are TRBV6-5 and TRBJ1-2; 8 bases match TRBD1. Germline CDR1 MNHEY, CDR2 SVGAGI. The CDR3 extends over 12 amino acids. The V and J ends lost 8 bases and 5 bases, in that order; junction bases with no gene match: 4. The CDR3 DNA is TGTGCCAGCCATGGACAGGGATATGGCTACACCTTC. It yields the protein CASHGQGYGYTF.

This sequence joins TRBV7-9 and TRBJ2-7, with 9 bases identical to TRBD1. In germline, CDR1 is SEHNR, CDR2 FQNEAQ (reference sequence). After removal of 4 bases from V and 5 bases from J, the junction contained 15 bases not matched to a gene. The CDR3 covers 17 residues. As DNA, the CDR3 is TGTGCCAGCAGCTCCGTCGTGAGACAGGGGGTTTTTGACGAGCAGTACTTC. Translated: CASSSVVRQGVFDEQYF.

This clone was counted a few times. V and J are TRBV7-8 and TRBJ2-2, with 7 bases aligning to TRBD2. This CDR3 comprises 17 residues. In germline, CDR1 is SGHVS, CDR2 FQNEAQ. Germline trimming cut 4 bases from V and 0 bases from J; bases unmatched to any gene: 8. The CDR3 nucleotides read TGTGCCAGCAGCTCCAAGCGGGATATCGCGAACACCGGGGAGCTGTTTTTT. Its protein product is CASSSKRDIANTGELFF. The full variable domain, in which reference TRBV7-8 and TRBJ2-2 provide the parts outside the CDR3, is GAGVSQSPRYKVAKRGQDVALRCDPISGHVSLFWYQQALGQGPEFLTYFQNEAQLDKSGLPSDRFFAERPEGSVSTLKIQRTQQEDSAVYLCASSSKRDIANTGELFFGEGSRLTVL.

This rearrangement joins TRBV2 to TRBJ2-2, with 9 bases fitting TRBD2. Germline lookup yields CDR1 SNHLY and CDR2 FYNNEI. The CDR3 is made up of 15 amino acids. J lost 7 bases, V lost 8 bases, and 11 bases had no gene match. CDR3 nucleotide sequence: TGTGCCAGCTGCCTGATGACTAGCGGTAACGGGGAGCTGTTTTTT. Protein sequence: CASCLMTSGNGELFF.

This clone showed up just once. The chain carries TRBV13 and TRBJ2-1, with a tentative D call TRBD2 (6 bases). V was trimmed by 5 bases and J by 4 bases, leaving 12 bases between them. This CDR3 spans 14 amino acids. Germline CDR1 PRHDT, CDR2 FYEKMQ (reference sequence). CDR3 sequence: CASSPGLLYNEQFF. The CDR3 DNA sequence: TGTGCCAGCAGCCCGGGACTTCTTTACAATGAGCAGTTCTTC.

In its sample, this clone was seen a few times. The chain carries TRBV7-2 and TRBJ2-3, with 7 bases matching TRBD1. CDR3 size: 13 residues. V trimming: 4 bases; J trimming: 10 bases; junction bases outside the gene matches: 8. Germline V gene sequence: CDR1 SGHTA, CDR2 FQGNSA. As DNA, the CDR3 is TGTGCCAGCAGCTCCACCACAGGGGTTGCGCAGTATTTT. Its translation is CASSSTTGVAQYF.

This clone was seen a handful of times. The J gene is TRBJ2-2, the V gene TRBV18; D remains ambiguous. There are 16 residues in the CDR3. The germline V and J ends were trimmed by 3 bases and 2 bases, with 13 bases remaining between them. From germline, CDR1 is KGHSH and CDR2 LQKENI. This CDR3 is CASSPLEILNTGELFF. CDR3 in DNA: TGTGCCAGCTCACCTCTTGAAATACTAAACACCGGGGAGCTGTTTTTT.

The V gene is TRBV27, the J gene TRBJ2-7; 7 bases agree with TRBD2. From germline, CDR1 is MNHEY and CDR2 SMNVEV (reference sequence). The CDR3 is 13 residues long. V shed 6 bases and J 3 bases; nucleotides not matched to a gene: 5. The CDR3 spells CASRPSGYYEQYF. CDR3 sequence (DNA): TGTGCCAGCAGACCTAGCGGTTACTACGAGCAGTACTTC.

This rearrangement joins TRBV12-3 or TRBV12-4 to TRBJ2-7; maybe TRBD2 (5 bases). The CDR3 is 12 residues long. Trimming left V 3 bases short and J 3 bases short, with 6 bases between. CDR3 bases: TGTGCCAGCAGTTTCGGGGACTACGAGCAGTACTTC. This encodes CASSFGDYEQYF.

This clone was seen only a few times. The chain employs TRBV28 and TRBJ1-6, with TRBD1 matching over 12 bases. CDR3 size: 15 residues. V shed 5 bases and J 9 bases; nucleotides not matched to a gene: 5. Germline lookup yields CDR1 MDHEN and CDR2 SYDVKM. The CDR3 region is CASSPGTGGGSPLHF. The CDR3 region has the DNA TGTGCCAGCAGTCCCGGGACAGGGGGCGGTTCACCCCTCCACTTT. The variable domain in full, completed from reference TRBV28 and TRBJ1-6, reads DVKVTQSSRYLVKRTGEKVFLECVQDMDHENMFWYRQDPGLGLRLIYFSYDVKMKEKGDIPEGYSVSREKKERFSLILESASTNQTSMYLCASSPGTGGGSPLHFGNGTRLTVT.

V is TRBV7-8 and J is TRBJ2-6; D might be TRBD2 (5 bases). Deletions cut 1 base from V and 0 bases from J, with 16 bases between. Germline V lookup: CDR1 SGHVS, CDR2 FQNEAQ. This CDR3 region has 19 residues. Here the CDR3 reads CASSLDGPGLISGANVLTF. The CDR3 DNA follows: TGTGCCAGCAGCTTAGATGGTCCAGGACTCATCTCTGGGGCCAACGTCCTGACTTTC.

This chain links TRBV5-4 with TRBJ2-2; TRBD2 aligns across 13 bases. Unmatched junction bases numbered 12, after V lost 6 bases and J lost 1 base. The germline gives CDR1 SGHNT, CDR2 YYREEE (reference sequence). CDR3 size: 19 residues. CDR3 sequence: CASNQVLAGGPKNTGELFF. The CDR3 coding sequence is TGTGCCAGCAACCAGGTACTAGCGGGAGGGCCTAAGAACACCGGGGAGCTGTTTTTT.

The chain couples TRBV28 to TRBJ1-2, with TRBD1 matching 7 bases. Germline values: CDR1 MDHEN, CDR2 SYDVKM. The CDR3 totals 13 residues. The V and J ends lost 4 bases and 6 bases, in that order; junction bases with no gene match: 5. Here the CDR3 DNA reads TGTGCCAGCAGTTCCGGACAGGAACATGGCTACACCTTC. Its protein product is CASSSGQEHGYTF.

The rearrangement uses TRBV2 and TRBJ2-7; D gene ambiguous. This CDR3 has 13 residues. Germline V lookup: CDR1 SNHLY, CDR2 FYNNEI. The V and J ends lost 6 bases and 3 bases respectively, with 12 bases between them. The CDR3 bases are TGTGCCAGCAGGCCTTCACTACTCTACGAGCAGTACTTC. It encodes CASRPSLLYEQYF.

In its sample, this clone was seen once. The chain couples TRBV2 to TRBJ2-3; no firm D call. The V gene lost 5 bases and the J gene lost 0 bases, with 3 bases spanning the gap. This CDR3 is built from 12 residues. CDR1 SNHLY and CDR2 FYNNEI come from the germline V gene. CDR3 amino acids: CASSSSTDTQYF. For the CDR3, the DNA is TGTGCCAGCAGTTCTAGCACAGATACGCAGTATTTT.

The chain uses TRBV20-1 and TRBJ2-5; 9 bases match TRBD1. There are 15 residues in the CDR3. J lost 5 bases, V lost 3 bases, and 10 bases had no gene match. CDR1 is DFQATT and CDR2 is SNEGSKA in the germline V gene (reference sequence). CDR3 DNA sequence: TGCAGTGCTAGTAATCGTGGACAGGGGCGCGAGACCCAGTACTTC. Its protein product is CSASNRGQGRETQYF.

V usage is TRBV6-5 and J usage is TRBJ2-5; 7 bases fit TRBD1. Per germline, CDR1 MNHEY and CDR2 SVGAGI. The CDR3 has 15 amino acids. The V and J ends lost 7 bases and 5 bases, in that order; junction bases with no gene match: 13. The CDR3 nucleotides are TGTGCCAGCACCCGACGGAGGACAGGTTCTGAGACCCAGTACTTC. The encoded protein is CASTRRRTGSETQYF.

The CDR3 reads CSVEDRGTQYGYTF. The CDR3 region has the DNA TGCAGCGTTGAAGATAGGGGGACGCAGTATGGCTACACCTTC. V is TRBV29-1 and J is TRBJ1-2, with D possibly matching TRBD1 (6 bases). CDR1 is SQVTM, CDR2 ANQGSEA, per germline. The CDR3 sequence is 14 residues long. V was shortened by 0 bases and J by 5 bases, with 13 bases between the two germline ends.

This chain joins TRBV5-1 and TRBJ2-2; a weak D match, TRBD1 (5 bases). The germline gives CDR1 SGHRS, CDR2 YFSETQ. Trimming cost V 2 bases and J 7 bases, with 15 bases left between them. CDR3 size: 15 residues. CDR3 protein: CASSFSRDVGGELFF. The CDR3 DNA sequence: TGCGCCAGCAGCTTCTCCAGGGATGTCGGCGGGGAGCTGTTTTTT.

The rearrangement joins TRBV18 to TRBJ2-1; the match to TRBD2 covers 7 bases. Germline V lookup: CDR1 KGHSH, CDR2 LQKENI. The length of the CDR3 is 16 residues. V was pared by 0 bases and J by 7 bases, with 9 bases of the junction left unmatched. The CDR3 DNA follows: TGTGCCAGCTCACCACCAACAATTCTAGCGGCTAATGAGCAGTTCTTC. It encodes CASSPPTILAANEQFF.

The chain has TRBV5-4 and TRBJ2-5; 12 bases match TRBD2. CDR1 is SGHNT and CDR2 is YYREEE in the germline V gene (reference sequence). The CDR3 consists of 16 residues. V was pared by 2 bases and J by 4 bases, with 6 bases of the junction left unmatched. CDR3 nucleotide sequence: TGTGCCAGCAGCTTCCTAGCGGGAGGGCCCCCAGAGACCCAGTACTTC. It specifies CASSFLAGGPPETQYF.

This clone was recorded once. The rearrangement uses TRBV28 and TRBJ1-2, with 8 bases fitting TRBD1. The CDR3 has 16 amino acids. J gave up 8 bases and V 6 bases, and 17 bases lay outside the gene matches. Germline V gene lookup returns CDR1 MDHEN and CDR2 SYDVKM. CDR3 bases: TGTGCCAGCAGCACAGGGGGGGCAGGGGCCCTTTCGGGCTACACCTTC. It specifies CASSTGGAGALSGYTF.

J is TRBJ2-3 and V is TRBV7-9; D might be TRBD1 (6 bases). Germline CDR1 SEHNR, CDR2 FQNEAQ (reference sequence). CDR3 length: 15 residues. The V gene lost 1 base and the J gene lost 2 bases, with 10 bases spanning the gap. CDR3 in DNA: TGTGCCAGCAGCTTAGGGACAGTGATCACAGATACGCAGTATTTT. Translating gives CASSLGTVITDTQYF.

The chain combines TRBV5-1 with TRBJ2-1; 14 nucleotides line up with TRBD2. Germline V gives CDR1 SGHRS, CDR2 YFSETQ. The CDR3 covers 15 residues. With V trimmed by 4 bases and J by 14 bases, 11 bases remained unmatched. CDR3 sequence (DNA): TGCGCCAGCAGCCTGGGACTAGCGGGAGTTAAGGGCGAGTTCTTC. It yields the protein CASSLGLAGVKGEFF.

The chain couples TRBV7-2 to TRBJ2-2; TRBD2 aligns across 7 bases. CDR3 length equals 16 residues. V dropped 2 bases and J dropped 2; count of bases not matched to a gene: 5. Germline CDR1 is SGHTA and CDR2 is FQGNSA. The CDR3 loop is CASSLQASGNTGELFF. The CDR3 nucleotides are TGTGCCAGCAGCTTACAGGCTAGCGGCAACACCGGGGAGCTGTTTTTT.

The chain recombines TRBV27 with TRBJ2-2, with unresolved D. Trimming pared 0 bases from V and 6 bases from J, leaving 11 bases between. This CDR3 is 15 amino acids long. CDR1 is MNHEY and CDR2 is SMNVEV in the germline V gene (reference sequence). The chain's CDR3 is CASSLSWASAGELFF. CDR3 in DNA: TGTGCCAGCAGTTTATCTTGGGCCTCTGCCGGGGAGCTGTTTTTT.